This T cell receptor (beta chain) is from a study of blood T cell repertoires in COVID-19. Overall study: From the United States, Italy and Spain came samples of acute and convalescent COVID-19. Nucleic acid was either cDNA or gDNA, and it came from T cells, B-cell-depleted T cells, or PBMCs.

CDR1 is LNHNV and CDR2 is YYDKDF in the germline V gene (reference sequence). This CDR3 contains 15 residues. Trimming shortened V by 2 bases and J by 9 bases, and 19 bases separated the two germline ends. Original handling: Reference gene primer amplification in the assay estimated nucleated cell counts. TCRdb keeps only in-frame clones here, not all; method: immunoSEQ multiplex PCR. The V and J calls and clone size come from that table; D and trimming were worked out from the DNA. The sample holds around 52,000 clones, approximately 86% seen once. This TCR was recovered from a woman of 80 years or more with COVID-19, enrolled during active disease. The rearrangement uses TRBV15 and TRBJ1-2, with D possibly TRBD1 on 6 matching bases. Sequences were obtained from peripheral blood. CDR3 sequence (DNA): TGTGCCACCAGCAGATCCGACAGGCCTACATTCCGCTACACCTTC. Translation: CATSRSDRPTFRYTF.